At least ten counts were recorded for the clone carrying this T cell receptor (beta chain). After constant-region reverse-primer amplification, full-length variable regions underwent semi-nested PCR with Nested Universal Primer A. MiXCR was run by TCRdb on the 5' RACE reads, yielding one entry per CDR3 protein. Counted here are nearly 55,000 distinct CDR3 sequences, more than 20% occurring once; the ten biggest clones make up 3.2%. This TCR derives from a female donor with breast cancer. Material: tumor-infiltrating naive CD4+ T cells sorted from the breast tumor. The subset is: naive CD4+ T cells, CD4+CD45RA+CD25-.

The CDR3 nucleotides read TGTGCCAGCAGCTTAGGTGGAGGGCAAGAGACCCAGTACTTC. Protein sequence: CASSLGGGQETQYF. V is TRBV7-9 and J is TRBJ2-5; a weak D match, TRBD2 (6 bases). This CDR3 is 14 amino acids long. Germline loops: CDR1 SEHNR, CDR2 FQNEAQ (reference sequence). Trimming removed 1 base at V and 2 bases at J, with 8 bases between.